These 5 T cell receptor beta chains share one sample of origin, sequenced in a study of blood T cell repertoires in COVID-19. Generated by immunoSEQ multiplex PCR, the TCRdb table keeps only in-frame clones and is missing some. The table has approximately 170,000 clones, approximately 84% seen once. Sequences were obtained from peripheral blood. The receptors stem from a woman aged 80 or older with COVID-19, enrolled during active disease.

The rearrangement joins TRBV5-3 to TRBJ2-1; D gene unclear. TRBV5-3 is an ORF; its function is uncertain. CDR3 length: 12 amino acids. Trimming stripped 2 bases from V and 10 bases from J, with 10 bases between. The CDR3 spells CARSFPPVEQFF. CDR3 in DNA: TGTGCCAGAAGCTTCCCCCCGGTGGAGCAGTTCTTC.

This clone was counted only a few times. The chain uses TRBV5-1 and TRBJ1-1; 9 bases are a match to TRBD1. The V and J ends lost 0 bases and 7 bases, in that order; junction bases with no gene match: 4. The CDR3 covers 14 residues. Germline CDR1 is SGHRS and CDR2 is YFSETQ. This CDR3 is CASSLGDRDIEAFF. The CDR3 DNA reads as TGCGCCAGCAGCTTGGGGGACAGGGACATTGAAGCTTTCTTT.

This rearrangement joins TRBV2 to TRBJ1-4, with 7 bases lining up with TRBD1. The V and J ends lost 4 bases and 1 base, in that order; junction bases with no gene match: 9. The germline V gene has CDR1 SNHLY and CDR2 FYNNEI. The CDR3 consists of 17 residues. The CDR3 region is CASSVLFDRVTNEKLFF. CDR3 nucleotides: TGTGCCAGCAGTGTCCTTTTTGACAGGGTAACTAATGAAAAACTGTTTTTT.

The CDR3 loop is CASSDVGGWGTQYF. The CDR3 DNA sequence: TGTGCCAGTAGCGACGTGGGAGGCTGGGGTACGCAGTATTTT. V usage is TRBV19 and J usage is TRBJ2-3, with a possible D match to TRBD2 (6 bases). V lost 6 bases, J lost 8 bases, and 18 bases lay in between. Germline V lookup: CDR1 LNHDA, CDR2 SQIVND (reference sequence). The CDR3 length is 14 residues. Full variable domain (outside the CDR3, taken from reference TRBV19 and TRBJ2-3): DGGITQSPKYLFRKEGQNVTLSCEQNLNHDAMYWYRQDPGQGLRLIYYSQIVNDFQKGDIAEGYSVSREKKESFPLTVTSAQKNPTAFYLCASSDVGGWGTQYFGPGTRLTVL.

V gene TRBV19 combines with J gene TRBJ1-5; 7 bases are a match to TRBD1. Germline V gene data show CDR1 as LNHDA and CDR2 as SQIVND (reference sequence). The V and J ends lost 5 bases and 5 bases, in that order; junction bases with no gene match: 9. CDR3 size: 15 residues. CDR3 DNA: TGTGCCAGTAGTGCAACGGGACAGTATCATCAGCCCCAGCATTTT. This gives the protein CASSATGQYHQPQHF.